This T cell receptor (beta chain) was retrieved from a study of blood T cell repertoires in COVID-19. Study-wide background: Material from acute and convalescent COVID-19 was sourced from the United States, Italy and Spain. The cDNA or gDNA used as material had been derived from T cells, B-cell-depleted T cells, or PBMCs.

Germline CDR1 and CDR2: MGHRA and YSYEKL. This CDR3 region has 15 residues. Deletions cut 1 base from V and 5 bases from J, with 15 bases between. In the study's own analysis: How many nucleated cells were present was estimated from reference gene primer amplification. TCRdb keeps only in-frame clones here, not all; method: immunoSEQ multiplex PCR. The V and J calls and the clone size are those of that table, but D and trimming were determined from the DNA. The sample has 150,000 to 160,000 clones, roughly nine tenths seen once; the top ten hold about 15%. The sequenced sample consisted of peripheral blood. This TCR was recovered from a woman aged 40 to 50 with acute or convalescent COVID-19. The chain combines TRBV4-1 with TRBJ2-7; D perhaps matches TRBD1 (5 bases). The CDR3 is CASSQVSAGNHEQYF. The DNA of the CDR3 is TGCGCCAGCAGCCAAGTTAGTGCAGGGAACCACGAGCAGTACTTC.